The T cell receptor (beta chain) under discussion was sequenced for a study of cytomegalovirus exposure and HLA in healthy donors. Regarding this clone: Its target is unknown.

Sequencing used immunoSEQ multiplex PCR; TCRdb keeps in-frame clones, though not all of them. Of fewer than 100,000 clones in the sample, approximately 91% were seen once. Study outcomes and limitations: Many donors shared some public TCRs, even though most TCR sequences were rare. It was found in a later analysis that first-cohort TCR clusters tended to co-occur in the 100 to 150 validation repertoires. It was reportedly the case that the classifier diagnosed cytomegalovirus status with high specificity and sensitivity.

Germline V gives CDR1 MNHNS, CDR2 SASEGT. The CDR3 totals 11 residues. V was cut by 11 bases and J by 6 bases, with 13 bases left in between. The chain carries TRBV6-1 and TRBJ1-1, with a possible D match to TRBD1 (5 bases). This clonotype originated in a man in his thirties or forties in good health and CMV-seronegative. The specimen was PBMCs. The CDR3 protein is CAGSGGSEAFF. CDR3 in DNA: TGTGCCGGCTCCGGGGGATCTGAAGCTTTCTTT.